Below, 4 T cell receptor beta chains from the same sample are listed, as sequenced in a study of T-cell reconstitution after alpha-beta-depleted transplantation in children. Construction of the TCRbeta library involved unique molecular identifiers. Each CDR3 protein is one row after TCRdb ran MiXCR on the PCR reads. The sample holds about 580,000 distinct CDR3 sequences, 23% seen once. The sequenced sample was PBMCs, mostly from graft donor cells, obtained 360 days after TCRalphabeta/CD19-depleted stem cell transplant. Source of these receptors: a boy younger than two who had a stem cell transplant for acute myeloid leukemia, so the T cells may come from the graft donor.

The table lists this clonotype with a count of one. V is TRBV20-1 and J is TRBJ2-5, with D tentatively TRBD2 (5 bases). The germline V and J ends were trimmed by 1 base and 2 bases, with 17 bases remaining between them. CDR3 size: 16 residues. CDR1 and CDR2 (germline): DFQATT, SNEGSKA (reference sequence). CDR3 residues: CSARVSPRTHQETQYF. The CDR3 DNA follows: TGCAGTGCTAGAGTGTCCCCTCGGACTCATCAAGAGACCCAGTACTTC.

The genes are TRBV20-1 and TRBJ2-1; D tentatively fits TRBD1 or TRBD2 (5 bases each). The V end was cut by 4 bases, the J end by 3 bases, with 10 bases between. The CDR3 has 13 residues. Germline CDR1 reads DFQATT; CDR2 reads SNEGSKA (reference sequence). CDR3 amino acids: CSANRGVYNEQFF. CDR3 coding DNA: TGCAGTGCTAACCGAGGGGTCTACAATGAGCAGTTCTTC.

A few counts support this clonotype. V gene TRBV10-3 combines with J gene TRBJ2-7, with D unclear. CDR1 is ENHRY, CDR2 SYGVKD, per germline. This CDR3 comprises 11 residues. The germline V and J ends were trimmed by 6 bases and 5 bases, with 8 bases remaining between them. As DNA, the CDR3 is TGTGCCATCAGAGAACCCAACGAGCAGTACTTC. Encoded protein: CAIREPNEQYF.

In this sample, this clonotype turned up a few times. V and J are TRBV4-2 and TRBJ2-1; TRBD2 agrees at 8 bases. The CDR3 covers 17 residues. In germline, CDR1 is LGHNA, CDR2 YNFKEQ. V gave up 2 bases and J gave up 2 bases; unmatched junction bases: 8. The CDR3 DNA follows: TGTGCCAGCAGCCAAAAGACGGGCGGGGGGACCTACAATGAGCAGTTCTTC. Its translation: CASSQKTGGGTYNEQFF.